A selection of T cell receptor beta chains follows, all from one sample in a study of human T cells and chemical hapten exposure. A single record per CDR3 protein comes from TCRdb applying MiXCR to the RACE reads. The profile shows roughly 360,000 distinct CDR3 sequences, about 4.8% of them singletons. The source material was whole blood, sampled in connection with sensitization to the hapten diphenylcyclopropenone (DPC). The source of these receptors is a woman aged 50 to 60 with alopecia areata. Some clones in this sample may be carry-over from other donors' samples. Each CDR3 is given with its conserved first and last residue. A D gene is named only where the DNA matches it firmly. Clone size is given for some rows only: seen once, a few or many times, or a class if the clone is expanded.

d_call j_call clone_size v_call cdr3_nt cdr3_aa
TRBD2 TRBJ2-1 many TRBV11-1 TGTGCCAGCAGCTTAGCCCCGGGACTAGCCGAGAACAATGAGCAGTTCTTC CASSLAPGLAENNEQFF
- TRBJ2-2 few TRBV10-2 TGCGCCAGCAGTAAGACCGGGGAGCTGTTTTTT CASSKTGELFF
- TRBJ1-2 - TRBV19 TGTGCCAGTAGTATGATCGGGAAGGCTGGCTACACCTTC CASSMIGKAGYTF
- TRBJ2-2 many TRBV7-8 TGTGCCAGCAGCTTAGTCGCGGAGACCGGGGAGCTGTTTTTT CASSLVAETGELFF
- TRBJ1-5 many TRBV7-2 TGTGCCAGCAGCCCGGGCGCTCAGCCCCAGCATTTT CASSPGAQPQHF
TRBD1 TRBJ1-1 - TRBV13 TGTGCCAGCAGCTCAGAGGGGACAGGGGGCACTGAAGCTTTCTTT CASSSEGTGGTEAFF
- TRBJ1-1 - TRBV12-3/TRBV12-4 TGTGCCAGCGGGACCCGGGGCAGGCCCTTCGGAGCTTTCTTT CASGTRGRPFGAFF
- TRBJ1-2 - TRBV12-3/TRBV12-4 TGTGCCAGCAGTTGGGGTCCCGAAAGAGGCTACACCTTC CASSWGPERGYTF
- TRBJ2-1 few TRBV12-3/TRBV12-4 TGTGCCAGCAGTTTAGGTACACCCCTTGGCAATGAGCAGTTCTTC CASSLGTPLGNEQFF
- TRBJ1-2 - TRBV7-9 TGTGCCAGCAGCTCATTCCGGGACGCACAGCTCTATGGCTACACCTTC CASSSFRDAQLYGYTF
- TRBJ1-1 few TRBV5-1 TGCGCCAGCAGCTTGGAACCAGTTAACACTGAAGCTTTCTTT CASSLEPVNTEAFF
- TRBJ2-7 - TRBV5-4 TGTGCCAGCAGCATTGACCCGGGGACTTACTACGAGCAGTACTTC CASSIDPGTYYEQYF
- TRBJ2-7 few TRBV19 TGTGCCAGTAGCCCCGGACGTCTCTCCTACGAGCAGTACTTC CASSPGRLSYEQYF
TRBD1 TRBJ1-5 - TRBV6-6 TGTGCCAGCAGCGCCGGGACAGGGAGCAATCAGCCCCAGCATTTT CASSAGTGSNQPQHF
- TRBJ1-1 many TRBV24-1 TGTGCCACCAGTGTGGGGCTTGAAGCTTTCTTT CATSVGLEAFF
TRBD1 TRBJ2-7 - TRBV10-3 TGTGCCATGGCCGGGACAGGGGGCAGAGAGCAGTACTTC CAMAGTGGREQYF
TRBD1 TRBJ1-1 many TRBV5-1 TGCGCCAGCAGCTTGGCCAAAGGACAGGGGGTCAGGAGCACTGAAGCTTTCTTT CASSLAKGQGVRSTEAFF
- TRBJ2-2 few TRBV20-1 TGCAGTGCTAGATTTAGGCACTCCTACACCGGGGAGCTGTTTTTT CSARFRHSYTGELFF
- TRBJ2-7 few TRBV5-5 TGTGCCAGCAGCCCGGGGGGACAGGTTCTAGTTGTAGGCGAGCAGTACTTC CASSPGGQVLVVGEQYF
- TRBJ2-3 - TRBV12-3/TRBV12-4 TGTGCCAGCAGCAATCTAGTCGATACGCAGTATTTT CASSNLVDTQYF
TRBD2 TRBJ2-3 many TRBV6-5 TGTGCCAGCAGTTACTTTTCCCCATCCGGGAGGGCCGGGAGCACAGATACGCAGTATTTT CASSYFSPSGRAGSTDTQYF
TRBD1 TRBJ1-5 many TRBV20-1 TGCAGTGCTCGGACAGGGGGAAATCAGCCCCAGCATTTT CSARTGGNQPQHF
TRBD2 TRBJ2-7 few TRBV12-3/TRBV12-4 TGTGCCACCCAAGCGGGAGGGAACTACGAGCAGTACTTC CATQAGGNYEQYF